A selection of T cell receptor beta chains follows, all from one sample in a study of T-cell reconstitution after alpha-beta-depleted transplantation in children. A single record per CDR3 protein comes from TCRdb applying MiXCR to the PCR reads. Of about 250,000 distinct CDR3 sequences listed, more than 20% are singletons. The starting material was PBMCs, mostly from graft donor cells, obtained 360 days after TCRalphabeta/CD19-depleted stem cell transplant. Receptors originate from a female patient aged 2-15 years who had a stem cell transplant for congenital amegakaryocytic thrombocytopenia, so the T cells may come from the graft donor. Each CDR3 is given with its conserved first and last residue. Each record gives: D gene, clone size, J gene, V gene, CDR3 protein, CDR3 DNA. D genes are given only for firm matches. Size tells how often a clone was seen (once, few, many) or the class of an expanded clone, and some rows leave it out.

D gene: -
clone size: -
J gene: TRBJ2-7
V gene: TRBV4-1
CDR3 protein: CASSQGSSYEQYF
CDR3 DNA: TGCGCCAGCAGCCAGGGGAGCTCCTACGAGCAGTACTTC

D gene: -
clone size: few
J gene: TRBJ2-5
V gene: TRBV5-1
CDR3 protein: CASTSSPGVVETQYF
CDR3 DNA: TGCGCCAGCACCTCCAGCCCGGGGGTGGTAGAGACCCAGTACTTC

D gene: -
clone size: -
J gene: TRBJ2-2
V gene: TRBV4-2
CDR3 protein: CASSLMDRDTGELFF
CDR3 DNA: TGTGCCAGCAGCCTAATGGACCGAGACACCGGGGAGCTGTTTTTT

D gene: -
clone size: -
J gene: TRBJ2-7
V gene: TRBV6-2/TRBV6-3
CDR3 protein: CASSYAIGLKTYEQYF
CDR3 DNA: TGTGCCAGCAGTTACGCTATCGGACTGAAAACCTACGAGCAGTACTTC

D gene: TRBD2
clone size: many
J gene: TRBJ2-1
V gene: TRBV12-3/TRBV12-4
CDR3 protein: CASSLGASGIYNEQFF
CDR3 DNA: TGTGCCAGCAGTTTAGGGGCTAGCGGGATCTACAATGAGCAGTTCTTC

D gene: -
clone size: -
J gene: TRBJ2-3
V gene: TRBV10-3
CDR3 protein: CAISEPRSPDTQYF
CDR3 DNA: TGTGCCATCAGTGAGCCTCGCTCGCCCGATACGCAGTATTTT

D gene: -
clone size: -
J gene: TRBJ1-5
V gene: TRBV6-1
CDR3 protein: CASLPIHGQPQHF
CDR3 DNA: TGTGCCAGCCTTCCCATTCACGGTCAGCCCCAGCATTTT

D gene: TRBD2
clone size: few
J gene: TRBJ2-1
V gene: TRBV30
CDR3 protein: CAVRSGAAYNEQFF
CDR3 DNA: TGTGCCGTGCGTAGCGGGGCCGCCTACAATGAGCAGTTCTTC

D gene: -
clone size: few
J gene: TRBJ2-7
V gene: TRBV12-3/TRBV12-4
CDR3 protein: CASSATATYEQYF
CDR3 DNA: TGTGCCAGCAGTGCTACGGCTACCTACGAGCAGTACTTC

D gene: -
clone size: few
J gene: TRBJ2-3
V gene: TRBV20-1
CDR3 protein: CSARVGLRTQYF
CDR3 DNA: TGCAGTGCTAGAGTCGGCTTACGTACGCAGTATTTT

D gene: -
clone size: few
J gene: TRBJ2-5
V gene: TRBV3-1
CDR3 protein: CASSQVGAFETQYF
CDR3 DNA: TGTGCCAGCAGCCAAGTGGGAGCGTTTGAGACCCAGTACTTC

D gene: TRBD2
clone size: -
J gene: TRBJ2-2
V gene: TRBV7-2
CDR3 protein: CASSLSSGGANGELFF
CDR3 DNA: TGTGCCAGCAGCTTATCTAGCGGGGGGGCAAACGGGGAGCTGTTTTTT

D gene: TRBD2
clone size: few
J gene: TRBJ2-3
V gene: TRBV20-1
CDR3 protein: CSARDRVGGARDTQYF
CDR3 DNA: TGCAGTGCTAGAGATCGCGTCGGGGGGGCGAGAGATACGCAGTATTTT

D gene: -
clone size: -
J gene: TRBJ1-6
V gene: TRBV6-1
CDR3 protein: CASSEALRLGSPLHF
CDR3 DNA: TGTGCCAGCAGTGAAGCGCTTCGGCTGGGATCACCCCTCCACTTT

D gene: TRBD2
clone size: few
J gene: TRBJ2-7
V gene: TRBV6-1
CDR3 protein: CASRKLAGDTYEQYF
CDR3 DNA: TGTGCCAGCAGAAAACTAGCGGGAGACACCTACGAGCAGTACTTC

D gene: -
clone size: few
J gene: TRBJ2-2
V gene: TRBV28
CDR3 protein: CASSWVTGTTNTGELFF
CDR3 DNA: TGTGCCAGCAGCTGGGTCACCGGGACCACGAACACCGGGGAGCTGTTTTTT

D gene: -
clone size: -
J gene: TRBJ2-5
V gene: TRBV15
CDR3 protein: CATSRDRAGPKETQYF
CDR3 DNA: TGTGCCACCAGCAGAGATAGGGCAGGGCCGAAGGAGACCCAGTACTTC

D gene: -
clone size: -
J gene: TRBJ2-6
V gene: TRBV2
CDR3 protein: CASRPGSSGANVLTF
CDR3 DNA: TGTGCCAGCAGGCCCGGGTCCTCTGGGGCCAACGTCCTGACTTTC

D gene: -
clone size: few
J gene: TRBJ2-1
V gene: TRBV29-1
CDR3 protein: CSVEQTTNEQFF
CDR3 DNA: TGCAGCGTTGAACAGACTACAAATGAGCAGTTCTTC

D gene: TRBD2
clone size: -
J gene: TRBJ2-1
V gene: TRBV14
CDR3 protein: CASSPRWTRVSEQFF
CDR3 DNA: TGTGCCAGCAGCCCTAGGTGGACTAGGGTTAGTGAGCAGTTCTTC

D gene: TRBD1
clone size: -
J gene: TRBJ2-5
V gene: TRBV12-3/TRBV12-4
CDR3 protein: CASSLGDRVWETQYF
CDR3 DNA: TGTGCCAGCAGTTTAGGGGACAGGGTCTGGGAGACCCAGTACTTC

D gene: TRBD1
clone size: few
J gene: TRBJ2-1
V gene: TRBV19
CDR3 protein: CASTSGTGARNEQFF
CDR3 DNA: TGTGCCAGTACCTCCGGGACAGGGGCCCGTAATGAGCAGTTCTTC

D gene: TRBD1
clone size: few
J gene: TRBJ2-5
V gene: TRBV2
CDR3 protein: CASLGTAGPQYF
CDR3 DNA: TGTGCCAGCCTAGGGACAGCCGGACCCCAGTACTTC

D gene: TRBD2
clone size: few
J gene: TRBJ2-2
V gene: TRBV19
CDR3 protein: CASSRSPGLRNTGELFF
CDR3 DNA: TGTGCCAGTAGTAGATCACCGGGACTAAGGAACACCGGGGAGCTGTTTTTT

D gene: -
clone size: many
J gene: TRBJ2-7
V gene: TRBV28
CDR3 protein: CATTGWSYEQYF
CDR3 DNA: TGTGCCACCACTGGGTGGTCCTACGAGCAGTACTTC

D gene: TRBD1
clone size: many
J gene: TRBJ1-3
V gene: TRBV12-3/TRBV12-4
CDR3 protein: CASRRTGVMYPNSIYF
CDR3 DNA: TGTGCCAGCAGGCGTACAGGGGTTATGTACCCCAATTCCATATATTTT

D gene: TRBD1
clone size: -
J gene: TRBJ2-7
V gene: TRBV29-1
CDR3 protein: CSARTLRTGNPYEQYF
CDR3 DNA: TGCAGCGCCCGAACCCTAAGGACAGGAAACCCCTACGAGCAGTACTTC

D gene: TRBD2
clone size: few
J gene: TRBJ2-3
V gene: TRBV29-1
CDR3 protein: CSVEPVLAGVTDTQYF
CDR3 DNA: TGCAGCGTTGAGCCGGTACTAGCGGGGGTCACAGATACGCAGTATTTT

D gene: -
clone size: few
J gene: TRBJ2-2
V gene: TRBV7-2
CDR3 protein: CASSSRVLVHGELFF
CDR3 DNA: TGTGCCAGCAGCTCTCGCGTGCTAGTCCACGGGGAGCTGTTTTTT

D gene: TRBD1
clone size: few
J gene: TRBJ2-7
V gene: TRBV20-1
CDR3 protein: CSADGTDSYEQYF
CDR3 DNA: TGCAGTGCAGACGGGACAGACTCCTACGAGCAGTACTTC

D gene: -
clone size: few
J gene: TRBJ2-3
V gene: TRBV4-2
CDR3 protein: CASSQGPHGGRGDTQYF
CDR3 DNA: TGTGCCAGCAGCCAAGGGCCCCACGGGGGGCGGGGAGATACGCAGTATTTT

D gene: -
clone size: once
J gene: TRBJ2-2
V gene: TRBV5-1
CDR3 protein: CASSLTSPANTGELFF
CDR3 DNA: TGCGCCAGCAGCTTGACCAGCCCTGCGAACACCGGGGAGCTGTTTTTT